Below are 32 T cell receptor beta chains sequenced from a single sample in a study of OX40 agonist ivuxolimab in advanced cancers. Sequencing used immunoSEQ multiplex PCR; TCRdb keeps in-frame clones, though not all of them. In the table there are 40,000 to 60,000 clones, about 87% of which are singletons. The sequences come from CD4+ or CD8+ T cells sorted from blood, collected in a trial of the OX40 agonist ivuxolimab. The source is an adult with an advanced solid tumor such as melanoma, head and neck, liver or kidney cancer.

The J gene is TRBJ2-7, the V gene TRBV5-4, with 9 bases identical to TRBD1. CDR1 is SGHNT, CDR2 YYREEE, per germline (reference sequence). The CDR3 has 15 amino acids. Trimming cost V 0 bases and J 1 base; bases outside gene matches: 2. CDR3 residues: CASSLGQGESYEQYF. DNA of the CDR3: TGTGCCAGCAGCTTGGGACAGGGGGAATCCTACGAGCAGTACTTC.

The rearrangement joins TRBV5-1 to TRBJ2-2, with D possibly TRBD2 on 5 matching bases. The CDR3 has 13 amino acids. Germline V gene sequence: CDR1 SGHRS, CDR2 YFSETQ. V lost 3 bases, J lost 4 bases, and 7 bases lay in between. The CDR3 here is CASSWETTGELFF. In nucleotides, the CDR3 is TGCGCCAGCAGCTGGGAGACCACCGGGGAGCTGTTTTTT. The full variable domain, its missing parts supplied by reference TRBV5-1 and TRBJ2-2, is KAGVTQTPRYLIKTRGQQVTLSCSPISGHRSVSWYQQTPGQGLQFLFEYFSETQRNKGNFPGRFSGRQFSNSRSEMNVSTLELGDSALYLCASSWETTGELFFGEGSRLTVL.

The genes are TRBV10-1 and TRBJ2-7; D is perhaps TRBD1 (6 bases). Trimming took off 5 bases at V and 2 bases at J, with 10 bases between the two ends. The CDR3 has 13 amino acids. Per germline, CDR1 WNHNN and CDR2 SYGVQD (reference sequence). The CDR3 nucleotides read TGCGCCAGCAGTAAGGGGGACACCTACGAGCAGTACTTC. This sequence encodes CASSKGDTYEQYF.

The rearrangement joins TRBV6-1 to TRBJ1-1; D ambiguous. Germline V gene data show CDR1 as MNHNS and CDR2 as SASEGT. The ends were cut back, 7 bases at V and 2 bases at J, with 11 bases in the middle. The CDR3 has 13 amino acids. The CDR3 region has the DNA TGTGCCAGCACCATAAGACCAAACACTGAAGCTTTCTTT. As protein: CASTIRPNTEAFF.

The chain joins TRBV5-1 to TRBJ1-6; the D is unclear. With 0 bases removed from V and 6 bases from J, the gap between germline ends came to 10 bases. CDR1 is SGHRS and CDR2 is YFSETQ in the germline V gene. The CDR3 spans 15 residues. The CDR3 DNA reads TGCGCCAGCAGCTTGGAAGGAGGGATTAATTCACCCCTCCACTTT. Translated: CASSLEGGINSPLHF.

The J gene is TRBJ2-1, the V gene TRBV5-6, with D uncertain. The germline CDR1 and CDR2 sequences are SGHDT and YYEEEE. The CDR3 has 13 amino acids. V gave up 2 bases and J gave up 6 bases, with 9 bases separating them. The CDR3 loop reads CASSFSASNEQFF. The CDR3 coding sequence is TGTGCCAGCAGCTTTAGTGCCAGCAATGAGCAGTTCTTC.

In its sample, this clone was seen once. The rearrangement links TRBV7-8 to TRBJ1-2; the match to TRBD1 covers 7 bases. Germline V gene lookup returns CDR1 SGHVS and CDR2 FQNEAQ. The length of the CDR3 is 14 residues. V trimming: 1 base; J trimming: 2 bases; junction bases outside the gene matches: 1. CDR3 protein: CASSLVGGNYGYTF. CDR3 nucleotides: TGTGCCAGCAGCTTAGTAGGGGGCAACTATGGCTACACCTTC.

To note about this clone: Within the sample, other DNA sequences also encode this same CDR3. The chain recombines TRBV5-1 with TRBJ1-3; the D is unclear. Germline loops: CDR1 SGHRS, CDR2 YFSETQ. V dropped 0 bases and J dropped 0 bases, with 4 bases sitting between them. This CDR3 comprises 14 residues. CDR3 loop: CASSLGSSGNTIYF. DNA of the CDR3: TGCGCCAGCAGCTTGGGGTCCTCTGGAAACACCATATATTTT.

The V call is TRBV7-2, the J call TRBJ2-3, with 7 bases matching TRBD2. This CDR3 is built from 14 residues. The V and J ends lost 6 bases and 6 bases, in that order; junction bases with no gene match: 9. The germline V gene has CDR1 SGHTA and CDR2 FQGNSA. CDR3 coding DNA: TGTGCCAGCAGGTCGAGGACTAGTGCCGATACGCAGTATTTT. It codes for CASRSRTSADTQYF.

V gene TRBV12-5 combines with J gene TRBJ1-5; no clear D. The germline V and J ends were trimmed by 7 bases and 1 base, with 11 bases remaining between them. Germline CDR1 reads LGHNT; CDR2 reads FRNRAP. The CDR3 runs 14 residues. Here the CDR3 DNA reads TGTGCTAGTGCCCGAATGACGAGCAATCAGCCCCAGCATTTT. Translation: CASARMTSNQPQHF.

The chain uses TRBV10-1 and TRBJ1-1, with D possibly being TRBD1 (5 bases). Looked up from germline, CDR1 is WNHNN and CDR2 is SYGVQD (reference sequence). This CDR3 has 15 amino acids. Trimming took 5 bases from V and 1 from J, leaving 14 bases between them. DNA of the CDR3: TGCGCCAGCAGTAAGAGTCTTGGGGCGAACACTGAAGCTTTCTTT. The encoded protein is CASSKSLGANTEAFF.

The chain is built from TRBV9 and TRBJ1-5; D is perhaps TRBD1 (5 bases). The CDR3 has 18 amino acids. The germline V and J ends were trimmed by 4 bases and 0 bases, with 20 bases remaining between them. From germline, CDR1 is SGDLS and CDR2 YYNGEE. CDR3: CASSQRRWGVVSNQPQHF. DNA for the CDR3: TGTGCCAGCAGCCAAAGGAGATGGGGGGTGGTTAGCAATCAGCCCCAGCATTTT. Combining the CDR3 with reference TRBV9 and TRBJ1-5 gives the whole variable domain DSGVTQTPKHLITATGQRVTLRCSPRSGDLSVYWYQQSLDQGLQFLIQYYNGEERAKGNILERFSAQQFPDLHSELNLSSLELGDSALYFCASSQRRWGVVSNQPQHFGDGTRLSIL.

The rearrangement links TRBV6-5 to TRBJ1-6; no definite D call. Germline V gives CDR1 MNHEY, CDR2 SVGAGI. This CDR3 spans 14 amino acids. Trimming cost V 5 bases and J 6 bases, with 11 bases left between them. Here the CDR3 DNA reads TGTGCCAGCAGTCTTGGACGGATTAATTCACCCCTCCACTTT. It translates to CASSLGRINSPLHF.

The genes are TRBV30 and TRBJ2-5; 7 nucleotides match TRBD1. V lost 4 bases and J lost 5; bases outside the gene matches: 7. This CDR3 comprises 13 residues. Per the germline V gene, CDR1 is GTSNPN and CDR2 is SVGIG (reference sequence). The CDR3 DNA is TGTGCCTGGAAACGACAGGGTGTGGAGACCCAGTACTTC. This translates into CAWKRQGVETQYF.

J is TRBJ1-6 and V is TRBV6-5, with a possible D match to TRBD1 (5 bases). Germline V CDR1 and CDR2: MNHEY, SVGAGI. V was trimmed by 3 bases and J by 7 bases, leaving 13 bases between them. The CDR3 consists of 15 residues. As DNA, the CDR3 is TGTGCCAGCAGTTATGGGGGAAGGCTAAATTCACCCCTCCACTTT. Its translation is CASSYGGRLNSPLHF.

V is TRBV6-1 and J is TRBJ2-7; D is possibly TRBD1 or TRBD2 (5 bases each). Germline V gene lookup returns CDR1 MNHNS and CDR2 SASEGT. V was trimmed by 6 bases and J by 4 bases, leaving 13 bases between them. CDR3 length equals 13 residues. The DNA of the CDR3 is TGTGCCAGCAGCCTGGCCAGGGAGTACGAGCAGTACTTC. Amino acid sequence: CASSLAREYEQYF.

The chain uses TRBV7-8 and TRBJ1-5; D is ambiguous. The CDR3 sequence is 17 residues long. The V end lost 5 bases, the J end lost 1 base, and 18 bases lay between the germline ends. Germline CDR1 is SGHVS and CDR2 is FQNEAQ. This CDR3 reads CASSPYRLKGSNQPQHF. DNA for the CDR3: TGTGCCAGCAGCCCCTATAGGTTGAAGGGAAGCAATCAGCCCCAGCATTTT. Full variable domain (outside the CDR3, taken from reference TRBV7-8 and TRBJ1-5): GAGVSQSPRYKVAKRGQDVALRCDPISGHVSLFWYQQALGQGPEFLTYFQNEAQLDKSGLPSDRFFAERPEGSVSTLKIQRTQQEDSAVYLCASSPYRLKGSNQPQHFGDGTRLSIL.

The rearrangement links TRBV29-1 to TRBJ2-5, with D unclear. Trimming took off 2 bases at V and 6 bases at J, with 10 bases between the two ends. This CDR3 region has 12 residues. Germline-derived CDR1 and CDR2 are SQVTM and ANQGSEA. CDR3 nucleotides: TGCAGCGTTGAATCCGGGCAGAAGACCCAGTACTTC. Its protein product is CSVESGQKTQYF.

This sequence joins TRBV10-3 and TRBJ1-5; a possible D gene is TRBD1 (6 bases). This CDR3 spans 14 amino acids. The germline V gene has CDR1 ENHRY and CDR2 SYGVKD. Trimming took off 10 bases at V and 4 bases at J, with 17 bases between the two ends. Here the CDR3 reads CASSHGGQNQPQHF. The CDR3 DNA reads as TGTGCCAGCAGCCACGGGGGACAAAATCAGCCCCAGCATTTT.

The rearrangement joins TRBV15 to TRBJ1-1, with D perhaps TRBD1 (5 bases). CDR1 and CDR2 from the germline V gene are LNHNV and YYDKDF (reference sequence). Trimming took 1 base from V and 1 from J, leaving 10 bases between them. The length of the CDR3 is 15 residues. The CDR3 sequence is CATSRGRGWNTEAFF. The DNA for the CDR3 is TGTGCCACCAGCAGAGGCCGGGGGTGGAACACTGAAGCTTTCTTT. The full variable domain, with the rest looked up from reference TRBV15 and TRBJ1-1, is DAMVIQNPRYQVTQFGKPVTLSCSQTLNHNVMYWYQQKSSQAPKLLFHYYDKDFNNEADTPDNFQSRRPNTSFCFLDIRSPGLGDTAMYLCATSRGRGWNTEAFFGQGTRLTVV.

The gene calls are TRBV7-2 and TRBJ2-5; 7 bases agree with TRBD1. CDR1 SGHTA and CDR2 FQGNSA come from the germline V gene. V lost 2 bases, J lost 5 bases, and 5 bases stayed unmatched. This CDR3 is 14 amino acids long. The CDR3 region is CASSLQGGVETQYF. The CDR3 nucleotides are TGTGCCAGCAGCTTACAAGGGGGCGTGGAGACCCAGTACTTC. The full variable domain, its missing parts supplied by reference TRBV7-2 and TRBJ2-5, is GAGVSQSPSNKVTEKGKDVELRCDPISGHTALYWYRQSLGQGLEFLIYFQGNSAPDKSGLPSDRFSAERTGGSVSTLTIQRTQQEDSAVYLCASSLQGGVETQYFGPGTRLLVL.

The chain links TRBV6-5 to TRBJ1-2; 7 nucleotides line up with TRBD1. CDR3 length equals 13 residues. With 7 bases clipped from V and 4 bases from J, the junction kept 6 bases outside the gene matches. The V gene's germline CDR1 is MNHEY and CDR2 SVGAGI. The CDR3 loop is CASNQGVGYGYTF. CDR3 bases: TGTGCCAGCAATCAGGGGGTAGGCTATGGCTACACCTTC.

The chain combines TRBV19 with TRBJ1-5, with D possibly being TRBD1 (5 bases). The CDR3 contains 19 residues. Germline V gene sequence: CDR1 LNHDA, CDR2 SQIVND (reference sequence). Trimming took off 0 bases at V and 0 bases at J, with 18 bases between the two ends. In nucleotides, the CDR3 is TGTGCCAGTAGTATAGAGCCGGGCAGGGCCCATTATAGCAATCAGCCCCAGCATTTT. As protein: CASSIEPGRAHYSNQPQHF. Supplemented by reference TRBV19 and TRBJ1-5, the full variable domain reads DGGITQSPKYLFRKEGQNVTLSCEQNLNHDAMYWYRQDPGQGLRLIYYSQIVNDFQKGDIAEGYSVSREKKESFPLTVTSAQKNPTAFYLCASSIEPGRAHYSNQPQHFGDGTRLSIL.

V and J are TRBV5-1 and TRBJ2-3; 7 nucleotides line up with TRBD1. The CDR3 runs 15 residues. Germline lookup yields CDR1 SGHRS and CDR2 YFSETQ. Losses at the gene ends were 2 bases for V and 6 bases for J; bases not matched to a gene: 9. The CDR3 nucleotides are TGCGCCAGCAGCTTTCTGACAGGGAGAGGTGATACGCAGTATTTT. Encoded protein: CASSFLTGRGDTQYF.

This chain links TRBV4-2 with TRBJ2-2; 10 bases are a match to TRBD2. The CDR3 covers 18 residues. The V gene's germline CDR1 is LGHNA and CDR2 YNFKEQ. Trimming took 4 bases from V and 1 from J; bases not matched to a gene: 9. CDR3 in amino acids: CASSLSGGRTLNTGELFF. The CDR3 DNA sequence: TGTGCCAGCAGCCTTAGCGGGGGGAGGACATTGAACACCGGGGAGCTGTTTTTT.

The genes are TRBV6-5 and TRBJ1-4, with D possibly matching TRBD1 (5 bases). In germline, CDR1 is MNHEY, CDR2 SVGAGI. Deletions cut 4 bases from V and 7 bases from J, with 16 bases between. The CDR3 has 15 amino acids. The CDR3 region is CASSSLQAGGEKLFF. The DNA of the CDR3 is TGTGCCAGCAGTTCTCTGCAGGCCGGGGGTGAAAAACTGTTTTTT.

The V and J genes are TRBV9 and TRBJ2-7; no reliable D call. Trimming removed 0 bases at V and 5 bases at J, with 0 bases between. Germline V gives CDR1 SGDLS, CDR2 YYNGEE. This CDR3 has 10 residues. CDR3 in amino acids: CASSVDEQYF. CDR3 in DNA: TGTGCCAGCAGCGTAGACGAGCAGTACTTC.

The chain employs TRBV5-4 and TRBJ1-2, with D hard to call. V lost 7 bases to trimming and J lost 5 bases, with 15 bases between them. Germline V gives CDR1 SGHNT, CDR2 YYREEE (reference sequence). CDR3 length: 13 residues. The CDR3 here is CASGPPGMYGYTF. The CDR3 nucleotides read TGTGCCAGCGGCCCCCCAGGCATGTATGGCTACACCTTC.

The J gene is TRBJ2-5, the V gene TRBV18; D is perhaps TRBD2 (6 bases). The length of the CDR3 is 15 residues. V was pared by 3 bases and J by 5 bases, with 16 bases between. Germline V CDR1 and CDR2: KGHSH, LQKENI. CDR3 bases: TGTGCCAGCTCACCCCCCAGGACTACCCAGGAGACCCAGTACTTC. It encodes CASSPPRTTQETQYF.

In regard to this clone: A much larger clone lies a single base off, so this may be a read error. V gene TRBV11-2 combines with J gene TRBJ1-1, with D possibly being TRBD1 (6 bases). The CDR3 covers 15 residues. V lost 4 bases to trimming and J lost 7 bases, with 19 bases between them. CDR1 is SGHAT and CDR2 is FQNNGV in the germline V gene. The CDR3 DNA follows: TGTGCCAGCAGCTCCTCAGGGGCCTACACCGATGAAGCTTTCTTT. Translation: CASSSSGAYTDEAFF.

The chain uses TRBV6-1 and TRBJ2-1; 9 bases line up with TRBD1. Germline V gene sequence: CDR1 MNHNS, CDR2 SASEGT. After removal of 3 bases from V and 6 bases from J, the junction contained 6 bases not matched to a gene. The CDR3 length is 15 residues. CDR3 amino acids: CASSDGQGTGNEQFF. The DNA of the CDR3 is TGTGCCAGCAGTGATGGACAGGGGACGGGCAATGAGCAGTTCTTC.

The chain joins TRBV5-1 to TRBJ2-2; 11 bases match TRBD2. This CDR3 has 16 amino acids. The junction had 9 bases not matched to a gene; V was cut back by 4 bases and J by 7 bases. Germline CDR1 and CDR2: SGHRS and YFSETQ. This chain's CDR3 is CASSLSSGRSGGELFF. The CDR3 nucleotides read TGCGCCAGCAGCCTGTCTAGCGGGAGGTCCGGCGGGGAGCTGTTTTTT.